The 3 T cell receptor beta chains below all came from one sample that was sequenced in a study of T cells in tumors after PD-1 blockade. Measured with immunoSEQ multiplex PCR; TCRdb has only the in-frame clones, and not every one. The sample includes roughly 59,000 clones, roughly 75% of them seen just once. The starting material was PBMCs, obtained before anti-PD-1 treatment. The receptors come from a human donor with basal cell carcinoma.

The rearrangement links TRBV19 to TRBJ2-3, with TRBD2 matching 9 bases. V lost 3 bases, J lost 1 base, and 2 bases stayed unmatched. Per germline, CDR1 LNHDA and CDR2 SQIVND (reference sequence). The CDR3 sequence is 15 residues long. The DNA of the CDR3 is TGTGCCAGTAGTATGTTAGCGGGGGGCACAGATACGCAGTATTTT. Its translation: CASSMLAGGTDTQYF.

The V and J genes are TRBV2 and TRBJ1-2; the match to TRBD1 covers 12 bases. Looked up from germline, CDR1 is SNHLY and CDR2 is FYNNEI. V lost 6 bases and J lost 1; bases outside the gene matches: 6. The CDR3 runs 16 residues. Here the CDR3 reads CASRYGTGGGNYGYTF. The CDR3 nucleotides read TGTGCCAGCAGATACGGGACAGGGGGCGGTAACTATGGCTACACCTTC.

The chain carries TRBV4-1 and TRBJ2-5; D not resolved. Germline CDR1 is MGHRA and CDR2 is YSYEKL. The CDR3 runs to 17 residues. Trimming shortened V by 0 bases and J by 2 bases, and 16 bases separated the two germline ends. CDR3 sequence (DNA): TGCGCCAGCAGCCAAGATTCGGCAGGAGCCCAACAAGAGACCCAGTACTTC. Translated: CASSQDSAGAQQETQYF.